This T cell receptor beta chain was sequenced for a study of blood T cell repertoires in COVID-19. Recovered Cohort 3 donors showed two negative PCRs, clearance, or symptom resolution. The CDR3 spans 14 residues. Germline V gene data show CDR1 as MNHEY and CDR2 as SVGAGI. Deletions cut 7 bases from V and 0 bases from J, with 12 bases between. Original methodology: Amplification with reference gene primers provided the estimates of nucleated cell counts. Method: immunoSEQ multiplex PCR; TCRdb's copy keeps in-frame clones and lacks some. V, J and clone size reflect that table, while D and trimming were determined from the DNA. Seen here are 160,000 or so clones, around 84% observed once, and the top ten hold nearly 15%.

The chain uses TRBV6-5 and TRBJ1-1, with D unresolved. The sequencing sample was made of PBMCs or T cells enriched from blood (not recorded which). The source is a man in his forties or fifties who had recovered from COVID-19. The CDR3 is CASISGTMNTEAFF. The CDR3 DNA is TGTGCCAGCATCAGCGGCACTATGAACACTGAAGCTTTCTTT.